Each of the 17 T cell receptor beta chains below was sequenced from the same sample in a study of blood T cell repertoires in COVID-19 (dated by TCRdb to 2019 to 2021). Libraries were prepared through the immunoSEQ multiplex PCR assay. TCRdb mirrors the immuneACCESS table, restricted to in-frame sequences. Some clones are absent from its copies; in checked studies, under half trace to an unresolved V gene, and the reason for the others is unknown. The sample table records some 70,000 clones; over 60% of these occur just once. The ten largest clonotypes hold 14% to 15% of the sample. Sample: peripheral blood. Every receptor here comes from a man between 60 and 70 years old with COVID-19, enrolled during active disease.

The chain is built from TRBV3-1 (or the pseudogene TRBV3-2) and TRBJ2-7; TRBD1 matches 7 bases. The CDR3 contains 14 residues. Germline V CDR1 and CDR2: LGHDT, YNNKEL (reference sequence). V lost 0 bases to trimming and J lost 7 bases; unmatched junction nucleotides: 6. The CDR3: CASSQDWTGREQYF. The CDR3 DNA reads TGTGCCAGCAGCCAAGATTGGACAGGTAGAGAGCAGTACTTC.

The chain is built from TRBV24-1 and TRBJ2-1, with 10 positions matching TRBD2. After removal of 3 bases from V and 9 bases from J, the junction contained 13 bases not matched to a gene. Germline loops: CDR1 KGHDR, CDR2 SFDVKD. CDR3 size: 17 residues. CDR3 coding DNA: TGTGCCACCAGTGATCCCTACACCGGGACTAGCGAAGGTGAGCAGTTCTTC. This codes for CATSDPYTGTSEGEQFF.

The chain joins TRBV6-5 to TRBJ1-2, with TRBD1 matching 7 bases. V was pared by 6 bases and J by 4 bases, with 5 bases of the junction left unmatched. Germline CDR1 reads MNHEY; CDR2 reads SVGAGI. The CDR3 has 13 residues. The CDR3 region has the DNA TGTGCCAGCAGCACGGGACAGCCCTATGGCTACACCTTC. The encoded protein is CASSTGQPYGYTF.

This clone was counted a few times. The rearrangement links TRBV5-1 to TRBJ1-3; the match to TRBD1 covers 10 bases. This CDR3 has 14 amino acids. The germline V gene has CDR1 SGHRS and CDR2 YFSETQ. J gave up 7 bases and V 4 bases, and 5 bases lay outside the gene matches. The CDR3 loop reads CASSEPTGGNTIYF. CDR3 nucleotides: TGCGCCAGCAGCGAACCGACAGGGGGCAACACCATATATTTT.

The chain joins TRBV6-2 or TRBV6-3 to TRBJ2-7; TRBD1 matches 7 bases. This CDR3 is 14 amino acids long. Germline V gene lookup returns CDR1 MNHEY and CDR2 SVGEGT. The V segment lost 6 bases and the J segment 9 bases; nucleotides outside the gene matches: 14. CDR3 nucleotides: TGTGCCAGCAGCCAGGGACAGTTCCTTTCTTGGCAGTACTTC. Amino acids: CASSQGQFLSWQYF.

The sample holds one count of this clone. The J gene is TRBJ2-7, the V gene TRBV5-1; 11 bases agree with TRBD2. The V gene end was trimmed by 2 bases and the J gene end by 6 bases; junction bases not matched to a gene: 10. Germline V gene lookup returns CDR1 SGHRS and CDR2 YFSETQ. The CDR3 extends over 16 amino acids. This CDR3 is CASSFSSTSGVAEQYF. In DNA form, the CDR3 reads TGCGCCAGCAGCTTTTCCTCGACTAGCGGGGTCGCCGAGCAGTACTTC.

The chain carries TRBV7-9 and TRBJ2-5; D uncertain. Trimming removed 3 bases at V and 1 base at J, with 6 bases between. Germline V gene data show CDR1 as SEHNR and CDR2 as FQNEAQ (reference sequence). This CDR3 contains 13 residues. The chain's CDR3 is CASSLETQETQYF. In nucleotides, the CDR3 is TGTGCCAGCAGCTTGGAGACCCAAGAGACCCAGTACTTC.

The chain couples TRBV5-1 to TRBJ1-1; D unclear. The CDR3 sequence is 14 residues long. Germline assignment: CDR1 SGHRS and CDR2 YFSETQ. V gave up 4 bases and J gave up 3 bases, with 13 bases separating them. CDR3 loop: CASSHSGEDTEAFF. For the CDR3, the DNA is TGCGCCAGCAGCCACTCCGGGGAGGACACTGAAGCTTTCTTT.

The V and J genes are TRBV14 and TRBJ2-5; 11 bases match TRBD1. CDR3 length: 15 amino acids. CDR1 and CDR2 (germline): SGHDN, FVKESK. With V trimmed by 3 bases and J by 5 bases, 5 bases remained unmatched. The CDR3 nucleotides read TGTGCCAGCAGCCATATCGGGACAGGGGGTGAGACCCAGTACTTC. It encodes CASSHIGTGGETQYF.

This chain connects TRBV6-4 to TRBJ2-1, with a weak D call TRBD2 (6 bases). The CDR3 covers 14 residues. CDR1 and CDR2 (germline): MRHNA, SNTAGT. V was pared by 4 bases and J by 8 bases, with 15 bases between. CDR3 sequence (DNA): TGTGCCAGCAGTGCCCTAGGCGGGATCCATGAGCAGTTCTTC. Protein sequence: CASSALGGIHEQFF.

The chain combines TRBV11-3 with TRBJ2-2; 8 positions match TRBD2. V dropped 7 bases and J dropped 6; count of bases not matched to a gene: 10. Germline CDR1 is SGHNT and CDR2 is YENEEA. The CDR3 extends over 15 amino acids. CDR3 residues: CASTGPGLDPGELFF. The DNA of the CDR3 is TGTGCCAGCACCGGGCCGGGACTAGATCCCGGGGAGCTGTTTTTT.

The chain uses TRBV29-1 and TRBJ2-7, with 12 bases fitting TRBD2. The CDR3 runs to 14 residues. Germline V gives CDR1 SQVTM, CDR2 ANQGSEA. V lost 5 bases, J lost 3 bases, and 5 bases stayed unmatched. The CDR3, as DNA: TGCAGCGTTCTAGCGGGAGGGTCGAACTACGAGCAGTACTTC. It specifies CSVLAGGSNYEQYF.

V usage is TRBV24-1 and J usage is TRBJ2-3; 7 nucleotides line up with TRBD1. CDR1 KGHDR and CDR2 SFDVKD come from the germline V gene. After removal of 4 bases from V and 1 base from J, the junction contained 7 bases not matched to a gene. The length of the CDR3 is 16 residues. CDR3 loop: CATSEGTGAGTDTQYF. The CDR3 DNA reads TGTGCCACCAGTGAGGGAACAGGGGCCGGCACAGATACGCAGTATTTT.

This chain connects TRBV9 to TRBJ2-1; weak D call: TRBD2 (7 bases). V was trimmed by 2 bases and J by 2 bases, leaving 11 bases between them. Germline V CDR1 and CDR2: SGDLS, YYNGEE. The CDR3 runs to 15 residues. The CDR3 sequence is CASSVGGGTYNEQFF. The CDR3 coding sequence is TGTGCCAGCAGCGTCGGCGGGGGCACCTACAATGAGCAGTTCTTC.

This chain links TRBV5-1 with TRBJ1-3; D is possibly TRBD1 (5 bases). Germline values: CDR1 SGHRS, CDR2 YFSETQ. V shed 2 bases and J shed 0 bases, with 9 bases lying between them. The CDR3 has 15 amino acids. CDR3 nucleotides: TGCGCCAGCAGCTTTCAGGGCCTCTCTGGAAACACCATATATTTT. Amino acid sequence: CASSFQGLSGNTIYF.

In this sample, this clone turned up a few times. The V gene is TRBV30, the J gene TRBJ1-6; D gene uncertain. Germline V gene sequence: CDR1 GTSNPN, CDR2 SVGIG (reference sequence). V dropped 5 bases and J dropped 11 bases, with 16 bases sitting between them. The CDR3 spans 13 residues. This CDR3 reads CAWSTSPSTPLHF. The CDR3 nucleotides read TGTGCCTGGTCGACTAGTCCGTCGACACCCCTCCACTTT.

The chain employs TRBV9 and TRBJ2-5; tentatively, D is TRBD2 (6 bases). Germline V CDR1 and CDR2: SGDLS, YYNGEE. The CDR3 spans 16 residues. Between the trimmed V and J ends, which lost 2 bases and 0 bases, there was a span of 14 bases. The CDR3 DNA follows: TGTGCCAGCAGCGTTGGCACCCGGGAGAACCAAGAGACCCAGTACTTC. This encodes CASSVGTRENQETQYF.